The entry below describes one T cell receptor beta chain. In this sample, this clone turned up a few times. Its antigen is unknown. Base-call qualities are not available, and no considerably larger clone is one nucleotide away. The germline V gene (reference sequence) specifies LNHNV as CDR1 and YYDKDF as CDR2. Trimmed from V: 4 bases; trimmed from J: 1 base; junction bases lacking a gene match: 6. The CDR3 spans 15 residues, from the cysteine through the phenylalanine. Of the read, only the CDR3 DNA is kept; its 45 bases are in frame from base 1. TCRbeta CDR3 regions were amplified from genomic DNA using the immunoSEQ Assay, a bias-controlled multiplex PCR. The authors' analysis ran thus. Nucleated cell counts per sample were estimated from amplification of reference gene primers within the assay. Sequence reads were collapsed and filtered to measure the absolute abundance of every unique TCRbeta CDR3 rearrangement. For each sample, productive Simpson clonality was calculated as the square root of Simpson's diversity index over productive rearrangements. TCRdb retrieved this table from immuneACCESS and kept in-frame rearrangements only. Not all clones are present; in checked studies, unresolved V genes account for under half, and no reason is known for the remainder. The V and J calls and clone size are taken from that table; D and trimming were inferred from the DNA. The sample records fewer than 90,000 clones, about 89% of which are singletons. The ten largest account for approximately 4.4% of the sample.

The sample comes from a study of blood T cell repertoires in COVID-19 (TCRdb year 2020). Notes on the research overall: The collaborator samples originated in the United States, Italy and Spain and spanned the acute and convalescent phases of COVID-19. Deeply sampled blood TCRbeta repertoires from subjects exposed to, actively infected with, or recovered from COVID-19 were included in the dataset. A freely available public database, intended as a resource for researchers studying the immune response to SARS-CoV-2, is where the repertoires were released. The prospective study material was composed of cDNA or gDNA derived from T cells, B-cell-depleted T cells, or PBMCs. The sample metadata nearly always contained a de-identified subject ID, COVID-19 status, age in years and sex. The samples were drawn from the first 160 participants of the ongoing ImmuneRACE study and from under 1,500 subjects provided by 6 global collaborators. Where available, HLA class I and class II types were obtained from metadata supplied by the sample provider rather than from assay-based typing.

Each collaborating institution followed its own protocols to collect whole blood in K2EDTA tubes. For TCRbeta analysis, collaborators shipped samples in one of three forms: frozen whole blood, isolated PBMCs, or DNA extracted from either of those sample types. Study-wide findings and limitations: The quantity of clinical and demographic metadata differed by source and by participant and was supplied without curation.

Sample: peripheral blood. This clonotype was sampled from a man between 50 and 59 years old with active or convalescent COVID-19. The chain uses TRBV15 and TRBJ1-1, and 7 bases in between align with TRBD1. The CDR3 region has the sequence CATSTRQGPNTEAFF. The base sequence is TGTGCCACCAGCACCAGACAGGGACCGAACACTGAAGCTTTCTTT.